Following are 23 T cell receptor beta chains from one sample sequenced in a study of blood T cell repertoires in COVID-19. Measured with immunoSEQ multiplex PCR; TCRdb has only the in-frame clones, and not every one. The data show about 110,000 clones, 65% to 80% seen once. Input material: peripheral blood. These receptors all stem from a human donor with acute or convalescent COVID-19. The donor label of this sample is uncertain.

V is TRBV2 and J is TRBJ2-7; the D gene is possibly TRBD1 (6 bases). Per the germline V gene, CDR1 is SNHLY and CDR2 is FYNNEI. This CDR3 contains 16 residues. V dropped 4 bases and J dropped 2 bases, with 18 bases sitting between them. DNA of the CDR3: TGTGCCAGCAGTGTAGACCCAGGGGCGTTACCCTACGAGCAGTACTTC. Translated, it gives CASSVDPGALPYEQYF.

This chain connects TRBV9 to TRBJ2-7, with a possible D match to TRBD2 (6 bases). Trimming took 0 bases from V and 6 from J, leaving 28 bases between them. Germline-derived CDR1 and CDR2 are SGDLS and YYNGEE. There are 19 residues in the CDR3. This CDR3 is CASSVEGRGVAGPLCEQYV. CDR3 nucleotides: TGTGCCAGCAGCGTAGAGGGGAGAGGTGTGGCGGGGCCCCTCTGCGAGCAGTACGTC.

CDR3 bases: TGCGCCAGCAGCACGGGGACTAGTAGGTCCTACAATGAGCAGTTCTTC. This codes for CASSTGTSRSYNEQFF. The V and J genes are TRBV5-1 and TRBJ2-1, with 8 bases aligning to TRBD2. CDR1 is SGHRS, CDR2 YFSETQ, per germline. The junction had 7 bases not matched to a gene; V was cut back by 4 bases and J by 1 base. This CDR3 has 16 amino acids.

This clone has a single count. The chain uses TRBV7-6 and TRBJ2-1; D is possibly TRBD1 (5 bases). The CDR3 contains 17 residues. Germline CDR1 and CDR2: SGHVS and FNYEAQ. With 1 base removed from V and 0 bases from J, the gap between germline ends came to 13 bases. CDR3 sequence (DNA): TGTGCCAGCAGCTTAGTTGTGGCAGGGAACTCCTACAATGAGCAGTTCTTC. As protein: CASSLVVAGNSYNEQFF.

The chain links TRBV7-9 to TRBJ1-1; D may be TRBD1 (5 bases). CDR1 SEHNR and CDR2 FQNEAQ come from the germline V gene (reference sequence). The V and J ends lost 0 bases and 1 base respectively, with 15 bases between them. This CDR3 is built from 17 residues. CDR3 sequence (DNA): TGTGCCAGCAGCTTAGCGCTTCAGGGAGGGAGGAACACTGAAGCTTTCTTT. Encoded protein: CASSLALQGGRNTEAFF.

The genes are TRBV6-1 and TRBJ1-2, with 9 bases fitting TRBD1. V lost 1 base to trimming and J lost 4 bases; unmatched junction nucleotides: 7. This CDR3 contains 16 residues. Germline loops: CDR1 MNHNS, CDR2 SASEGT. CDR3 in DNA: TGTGCCAGCAGTGAAGACGGGACAGGGAGGATCTATGGCTACACCTTC. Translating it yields CASSEDGTGRIYGYTF.

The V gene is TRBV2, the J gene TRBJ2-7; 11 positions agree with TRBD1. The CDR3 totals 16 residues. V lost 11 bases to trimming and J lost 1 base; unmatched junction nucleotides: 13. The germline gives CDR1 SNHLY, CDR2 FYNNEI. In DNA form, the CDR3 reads TGTGCCGCCGGGAGGACAGGGGGCGCGGGTTCCTACGAGCAGTACGTC. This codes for CAAGRTGGAGSYEQYV.

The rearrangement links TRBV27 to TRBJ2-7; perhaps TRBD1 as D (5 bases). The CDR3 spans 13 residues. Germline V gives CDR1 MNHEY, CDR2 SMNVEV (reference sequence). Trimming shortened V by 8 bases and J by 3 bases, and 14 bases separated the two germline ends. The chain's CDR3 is CASGQGLFYEQYF. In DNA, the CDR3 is TGTGCCAGCGGGCAGGGCCTATTCTACGAGCAGTACTTC.

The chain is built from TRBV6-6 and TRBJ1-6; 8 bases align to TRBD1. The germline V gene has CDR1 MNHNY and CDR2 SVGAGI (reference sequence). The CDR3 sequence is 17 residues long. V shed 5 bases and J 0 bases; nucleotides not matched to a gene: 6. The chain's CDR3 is CASSPRTGSSYNSPLHF. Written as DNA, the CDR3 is TGTGCCAGCAGTCCCCGGACAGGGAGCTCCTATAATTCACCCCTCCACTTT.

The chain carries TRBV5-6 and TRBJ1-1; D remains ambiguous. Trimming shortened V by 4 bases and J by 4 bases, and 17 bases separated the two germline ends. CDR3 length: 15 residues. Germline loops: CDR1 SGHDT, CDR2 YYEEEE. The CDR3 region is CASSQRNRGSTEAFF. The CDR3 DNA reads TGTGCCAGCAGCCAACGTAACCGAGGGTCCACTGAAGCTTTCTTT. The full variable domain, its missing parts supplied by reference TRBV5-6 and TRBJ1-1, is DAGVTQSPTHLIKTRGQQVTLRCSPKSGHDTVSWYQQALGQGPQFIFQYYEEEERQRGNFPDRFSGHQFPNYSSELNVNALLLGDSALYLCASSQRNRGSTEAFFGQGTRLTVV.

DNA of the CDR3: TGTGCCAGCAGCTTTCTAGCAGGGGCAGTGGAGACCCAGTACTTC. Amino acid sequence: CASSFLAGAVETQYF. The rearrangement joins TRBV5-5 to TRBJ2-5, with D possibly TRBD1 on 6 matching bases. V lost 2 bases to trimming and J lost 5 bases, with 16 bases between them. The CDR3 loop spans 15 amino acids. The V gene's germline CDR1 is SGHKS and CDR2 YYEKEE (reference sequence). Complete variable domain (other parts from reference TRBV5-5 and TRBJ2-5): DAGVTQSPTHLIKTRGQQVTLRCSPISGHKSVSWYQQVLGQGPQFIFQYYEKEERGRGNFPDRFSARQFPNYSSELNVNALLLGDSALYLCASSFLAGAVETQYFGPGTRLLVL.

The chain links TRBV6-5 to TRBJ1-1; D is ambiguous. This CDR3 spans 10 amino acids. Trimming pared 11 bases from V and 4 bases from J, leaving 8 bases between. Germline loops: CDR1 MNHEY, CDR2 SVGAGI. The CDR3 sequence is CAAAITEAFF. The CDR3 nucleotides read TGTGCCGCGGCTATCACTGAAGCTTTCTTT.

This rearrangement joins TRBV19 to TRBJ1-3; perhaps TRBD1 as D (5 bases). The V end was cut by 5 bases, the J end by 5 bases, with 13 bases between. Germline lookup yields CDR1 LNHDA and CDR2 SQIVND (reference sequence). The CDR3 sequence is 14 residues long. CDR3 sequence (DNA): TGTGCCAGTAGTGCCCGGACAAGCCGAAACACCATATATTTT. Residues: CASSARTSRNTIYF.

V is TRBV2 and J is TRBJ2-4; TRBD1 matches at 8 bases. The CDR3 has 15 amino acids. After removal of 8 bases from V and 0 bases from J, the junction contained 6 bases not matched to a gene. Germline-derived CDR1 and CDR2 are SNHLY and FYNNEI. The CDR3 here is CASVRDRKAKNIQYF. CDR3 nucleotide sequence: TGTGCCAGCGTCCGGGACAGGAAAGCCAAAAACATTCAGTACTTC.

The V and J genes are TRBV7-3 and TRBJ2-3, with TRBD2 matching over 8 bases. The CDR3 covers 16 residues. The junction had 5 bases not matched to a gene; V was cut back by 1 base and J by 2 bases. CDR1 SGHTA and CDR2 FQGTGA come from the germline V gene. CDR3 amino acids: CASSLNGGAFTDTQYF. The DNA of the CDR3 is TGTGCCAGCAGCTTAAACGGGGGGGCCTTCACAGATACGCAGTATTTT. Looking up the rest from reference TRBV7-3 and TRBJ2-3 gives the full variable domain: GAGVSQTPSNKVTEKGKYVELRCDPISGHTALYWYRQSLGQGPEFLIYFQGTGAADDSGLPNDRFFAVRPEGSVSTLKIQRTERGDSAVYLCASSLNGGAFTDTQYFGPGTRLTVL.

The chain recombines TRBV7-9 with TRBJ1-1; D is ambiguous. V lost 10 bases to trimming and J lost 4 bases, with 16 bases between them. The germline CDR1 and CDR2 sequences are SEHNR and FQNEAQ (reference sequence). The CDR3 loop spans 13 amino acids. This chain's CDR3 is CATRVVGSTEAFF. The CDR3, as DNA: TGTGCCACCAGAGTCGTGGGCTCCACTGAAGCTTTCTTT.

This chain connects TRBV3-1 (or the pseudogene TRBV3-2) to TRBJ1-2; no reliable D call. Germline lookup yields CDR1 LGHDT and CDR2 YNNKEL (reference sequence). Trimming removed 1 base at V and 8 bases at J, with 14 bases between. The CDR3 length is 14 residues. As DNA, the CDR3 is TGTGCCAGCAGCCAAGTTGAACAGCGGATGGGCTACACCTTC. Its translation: CASSQVEQRMGYTF.

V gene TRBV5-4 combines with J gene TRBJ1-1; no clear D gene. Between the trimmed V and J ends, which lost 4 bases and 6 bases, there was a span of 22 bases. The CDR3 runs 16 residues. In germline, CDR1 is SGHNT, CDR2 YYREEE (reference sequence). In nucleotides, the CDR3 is TGTGCCAGCAGCGTGGTAGAGGGCCCACGATTTGCTGAAGCTTTCTTT. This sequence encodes CASSVVEGPRFAEAFF.

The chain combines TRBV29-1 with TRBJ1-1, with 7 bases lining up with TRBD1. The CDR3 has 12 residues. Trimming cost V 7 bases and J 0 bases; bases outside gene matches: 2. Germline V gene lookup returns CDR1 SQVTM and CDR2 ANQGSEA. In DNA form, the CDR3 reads TGCAGCGCGGGACAGATGAACACTGAAGCTTTCTTT. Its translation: CSAGQMNTEAFF.

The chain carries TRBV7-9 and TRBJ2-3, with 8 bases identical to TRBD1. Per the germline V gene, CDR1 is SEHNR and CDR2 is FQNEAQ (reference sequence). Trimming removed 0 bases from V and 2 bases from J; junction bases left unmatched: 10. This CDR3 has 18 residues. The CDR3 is CASSLAAGGTGLTDTQYF. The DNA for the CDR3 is TGTGCCAGCAGCTTAGCCGCCGGTGGGACAGGCCTCACAGATACGCAGTATTTT.

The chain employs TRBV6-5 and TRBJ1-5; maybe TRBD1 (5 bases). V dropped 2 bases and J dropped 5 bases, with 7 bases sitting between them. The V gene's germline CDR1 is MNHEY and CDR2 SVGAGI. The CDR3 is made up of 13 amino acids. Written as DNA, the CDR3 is TGTGCCAGCAGTTACAGGGGTGATCAGCCCCAGCATTTT. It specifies CASSYRGDQPQHF.

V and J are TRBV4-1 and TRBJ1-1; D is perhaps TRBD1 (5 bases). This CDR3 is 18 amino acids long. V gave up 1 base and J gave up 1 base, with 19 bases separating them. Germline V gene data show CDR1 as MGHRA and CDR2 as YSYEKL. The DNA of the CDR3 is TGCGCCAGCAGCCAAGGGCGGGGTGCAGGGCGGAAGAACACTGAAGCTTTCTTT. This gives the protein CASSQGRGAGRKNTEAFF.

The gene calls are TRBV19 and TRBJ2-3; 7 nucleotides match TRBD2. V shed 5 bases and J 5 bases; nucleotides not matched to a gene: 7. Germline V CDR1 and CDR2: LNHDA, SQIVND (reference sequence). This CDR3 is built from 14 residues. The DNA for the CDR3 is TGTGCCAGTAGTTCACGGGGGGAGGTAGATACGCAGTATTTT. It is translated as CASSSRGEVDTQYF.